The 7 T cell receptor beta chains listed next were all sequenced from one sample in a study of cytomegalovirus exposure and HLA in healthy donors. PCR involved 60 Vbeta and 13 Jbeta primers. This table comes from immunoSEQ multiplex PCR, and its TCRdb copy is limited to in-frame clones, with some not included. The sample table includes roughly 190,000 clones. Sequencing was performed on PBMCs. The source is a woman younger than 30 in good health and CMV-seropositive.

CDR3 nucleotides: TGTGCCAGTAGTATAGATGATGGCCGTAATCAGCCCCAGCATTTT. Translation gives CASSIDDGRNQPQHF. J is TRBJ1-5 and V is TRBV19; D unclear. This CDR3 is 15 amino acids long. Germline V gives CDR1 LNHDA, CDR2 SQIVND (reference sequence). The germline V and J ends were trimmed by 0 bases and 4 bases, with 10 bases remaining between them. The variable domain in full, completed from reference TRBV19 and TRBJ1-5, reads DGGITQSPKYLFRKEGQNVTLSCEQNLNHDAMYWYRQDPGQGLRLIYYSQIVNDFQKGDIAEGYSVSREKKESFPLTVTSAQKNPTAFYLCASSIDDGRNQPQHFGDGTRLSIL.

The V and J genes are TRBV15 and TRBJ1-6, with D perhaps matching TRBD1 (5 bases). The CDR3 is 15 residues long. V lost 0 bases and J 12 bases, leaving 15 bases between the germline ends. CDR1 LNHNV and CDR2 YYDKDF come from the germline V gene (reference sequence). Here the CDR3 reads CATSREIGAVRPLHF. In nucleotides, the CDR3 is TGTGCCACCAGCAGAGAGATAGGGGCTGTAAGACCCCTCCACTTT.

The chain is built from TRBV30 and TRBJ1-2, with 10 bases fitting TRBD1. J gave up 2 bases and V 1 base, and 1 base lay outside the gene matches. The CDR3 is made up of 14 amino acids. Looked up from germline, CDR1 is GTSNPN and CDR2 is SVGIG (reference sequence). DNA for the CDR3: TGTGCCTGGAGTGCGACAGGGGGCAACTATGGCTACACCTTC. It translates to CAWSATGGNYGYTF.

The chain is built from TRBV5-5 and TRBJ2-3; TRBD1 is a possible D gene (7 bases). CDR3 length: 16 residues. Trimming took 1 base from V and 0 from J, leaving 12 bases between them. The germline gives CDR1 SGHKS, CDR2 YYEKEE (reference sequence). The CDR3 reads CASSLLAGQSTDTQYF. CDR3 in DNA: TGTGCCAGCAGCTTGTTGGCGGGACAGAGCACAGATACGCAGTATTTT.

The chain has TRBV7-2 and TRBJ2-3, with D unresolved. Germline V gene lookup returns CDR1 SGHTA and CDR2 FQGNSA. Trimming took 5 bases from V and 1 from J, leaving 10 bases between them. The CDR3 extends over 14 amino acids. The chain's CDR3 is CASSQTRGTDTQYF. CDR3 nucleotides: TGTGCCAGCAGCCAAACCCGGGGCACAGATACGCAGTATTTT.

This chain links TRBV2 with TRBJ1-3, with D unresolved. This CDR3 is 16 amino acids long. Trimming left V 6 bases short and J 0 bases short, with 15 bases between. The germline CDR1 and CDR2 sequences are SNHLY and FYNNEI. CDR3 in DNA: TGTGCCAGCAGCGCCTCCAGACCAGGCTCTGGAAACACCATATATTTT. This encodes CASSASRPGSGNTIYF. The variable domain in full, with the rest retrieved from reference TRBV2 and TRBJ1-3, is EPEVTQTPSHQVTQMGQEVILRCVPISNHLYFYWYRQILGQKVEFLVSFYNNEISEKSEIFDDQFSVERPDGSNFTLKIRSTKLEDSAMYFCASSASRPGSGNTIYFGEGSWLTVV.

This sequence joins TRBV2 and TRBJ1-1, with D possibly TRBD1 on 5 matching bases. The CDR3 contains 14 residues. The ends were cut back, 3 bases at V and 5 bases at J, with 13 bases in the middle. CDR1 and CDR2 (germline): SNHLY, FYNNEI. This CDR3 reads CASSEVQGRTEAFF. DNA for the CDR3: TGTGCCAGCAGTGAGGTTCAGGGCAGAACTGAAGCTTTCTTT.